This T cell receptor beta chain was captured by sequencing in a study of shared clonotypes between healthy human individuals. The study's findings and limits: The low donor count limited represented genetic and exposure-history diversity.

The germline V and J ends were trimmed by 4 bases and 1 base, with 11 bases remaining between them. CDR1 and CDR2 from the germline V gene are SGHDN and FVKESK. The length of the CDR3 is 15 residues. This clone was seen more than once but under ten times. Its specificity is unknown. Only in-frame clones appear in the TCRdb table, and some are missing; sequencing was by immunoSEQ multiplex PCR. The sample carries approximately 92,000 clones, about 70% recorded once. This clonotype was obtained from a man in his thirties or forties in good health. The sample comprised memory CD8+ T cells sorted from blood. Subset described: CD45RO+ cells pooled with CCR7-negative TemRA cells. V usage is TRBV14 and J usage is TRBJ2-1, with D tentatively TRBD1 (5 bases). The CDR3 nucleotides are TGTGCCAGCAGCCGCGCCAGGGTTTCCTACAATGAGCAGTTCTTC. The encoded protein is CASSRARVSYNEQFF.